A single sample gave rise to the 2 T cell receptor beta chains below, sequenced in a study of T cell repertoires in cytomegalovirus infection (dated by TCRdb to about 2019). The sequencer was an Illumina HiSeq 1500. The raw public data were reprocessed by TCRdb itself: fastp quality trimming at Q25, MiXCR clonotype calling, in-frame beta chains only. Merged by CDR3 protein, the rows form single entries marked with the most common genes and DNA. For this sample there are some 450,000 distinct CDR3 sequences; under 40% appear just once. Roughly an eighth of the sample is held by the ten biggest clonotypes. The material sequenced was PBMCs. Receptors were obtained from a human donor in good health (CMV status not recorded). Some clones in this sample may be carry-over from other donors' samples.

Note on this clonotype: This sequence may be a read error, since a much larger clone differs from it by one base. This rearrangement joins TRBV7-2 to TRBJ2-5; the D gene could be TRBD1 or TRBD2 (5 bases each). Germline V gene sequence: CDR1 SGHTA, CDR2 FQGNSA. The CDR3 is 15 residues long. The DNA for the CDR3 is TGTGCCAGCAGCCTTGTTGCAGGGAGACAAGAGACCCATTACTTC. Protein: CASSLVAGRQETHYF.

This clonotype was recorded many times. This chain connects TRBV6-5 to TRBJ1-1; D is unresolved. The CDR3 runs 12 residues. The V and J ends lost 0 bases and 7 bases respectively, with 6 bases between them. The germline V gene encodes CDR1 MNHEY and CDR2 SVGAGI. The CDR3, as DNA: TGTGCCAGCAGTTACTCCACTGGTGAAGCTTTCTTT. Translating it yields CASSYSTGEAFF.